Each of the 8 T cell receptor beta chains below was sequenced from the same sample in a study of T cell responses to AZD1222 COVID-19 vaccine. Sequencing was performed with immunoSEQ multiplex PCR; in TCRdb, only in-frame clones are kept and a portion is missing. Of over 100,000 clones listed, 90% are singletons. Specimen: peripheral blood, collected on day 0 of AZD1222 vaccination. The source is an adult in good health.

The rearrangement links TRBV7-2 to TRBJ1-1; 9 positions match TRBD1. The CDR3 runs to 15 residues. Germline values: CDR1 SGHTA, CDR2 FQGNSA. Losses at the gene ends were 1 base for V and 5 bases for J; bases not matched to a gene: 5. The CDR3 reads CASSLDRGRETEAFF. CDR3 coding DNA: TGTGCCAGCAGCTTAGACAGGGGGCGGGAAACTGAAGCTTTCTTT. Combining the CDR3 with reference TRBV7-2 and TRBJ1-1 gives the whole variable domain GAGVSQSPSNKVTEKGKDVELRCDPISGHTALYWYRQSLGQGLEFLIYFQGNSAPDKSGLPSDRFSAERTGGSVSTLTIQRTQQEDSAVYLCASSLDRGRETEAFFGQGTRLTVV.

The CDR3: CASSHPVREDTGELFF. CDR3 DNA: TGTGCCAGCAGCCACCCGGTGAGGGAGGACACCGGGGAGCTGTTTTTT. V usage is TRBV9 and J usage is TRBJ2-2; weak D call: TRBD2 (6 bases). CDR1 and CDR2 from the germline V gene are SGDLS and YYNGEE. There are 16 residues in the CDR3. V lost 4 bases and J 3 bases, leaving 16 bases between the germline ends.

This chain joins TRBV28 and TRBJ1-3, with D possibly being TRBD1 (6 bases). The germline gives CDR1 MDHEN, CDR2 SYDVKM. The V end lost 0 bases, the J end lost 1 base, and 13 bases lay between the germline ends. This CDR3 is 17 amino acids long. The DNA of the CDR3 is TGTGCCAGCAGTTTATGGGAGGGGGGGCGGTCTGGAAACACCATATATTTT. The encoded protein is CASSLWEGGRSGNTIYF.

This clone occurred once. The V call is TRBV14, the J call TRBJ2-7; D call uncertain. The V end was cut by 1 base, the J end by 4 bases, with 14 bases between. Germline V CDR1 and CDR2: SGHDN, FVKESK. CDR3 length: 15 residues. The CDR3 region has the DNA TGTGCCAGCAGCCAAGCGGAGATGGGGTTTTACGAGCAGTACTTC. Its protein is CASSQAEMGFYEQYF.

The chain employs TRBV7-8 and TRBJ2-1, with 9 bases lining up with TRBD1. Germline lookup yields CDR1 SGHVS and CDR2 FQNEAQ. There are 15 residues in the CDR3. V shed 5 bases, J shed 9 bases, and the junction held 11 bases outside the gene matches. CDR3 residues: CASSIAGTGLGEQFF. In DNA form, the CDR3 reads TGTGCCAGCAGCATCGCCGGGACAGGGTTAGGTGAGCAGTTCTTC.

The V gene is TRBV28, the J gene TRBJ2-7; the match to TRBD2 covers 7 bases. Germline V CDR1 and CDR2: MDHEN, SYDVKM. Trimming at V came to 8 bases and at J to 4 bases, leaving 14 bases not matched to a gene. The CDR3 is 15 amino acids. DNA for the CDR3: TGTGCCAGCCAGGGATCTGGGAGCGGGGCATACGAGCAGTACTTC. Translation gives CASQGSGSGAYEQYF.

The genes are TRBV28 and TRBJ1-3; D perhaps matches TRBD1 (5 bases). The CDR3 is 16 amino acids. Germline loops: CDR1 MDHEN, CDR2 SYDVKM. V was clipped by 5 bases and J by 0 bases, with 14 bases between them. CDR3 nucleotide sequence: TGTGCCAGCAGTAGTCCGGGGCGTAACTCTGGAAACACCATATATTTT. It is translated as CASSSPGRNSGNTIYF. Variable domain in full (rest from reference TRBV28 and TRBJ1-3): DVKVTQSSRYLVKRTGEKVFLECVQDMDHENMFWYRQDPGLGLRLIYFSYDVKMKEKGDIPEGYSVSREKKERFSLILESASTNQTSMYLCASSSPGRNSGNTIYFGEGSWLTVV.

The chain is built from TRBV19 and TRBJ1-5; a possible D gene is TRBD1 (6 bases). V lost 5 bases, J lost 7 bases, and 12 bases lay in between. The CDR3 runs 13 residues. CDR1 and CDR2 (germline): LNHDA, SQIVND (reference sequence). Here the CDR3 reads CASSPSDRQPQHF. The DNA for the CDR3 is TGTGCCAGTAGTCCCTCGGACAGACAGCCCCAGCATTTT.